The rows below give T cell receptor beta chains drawn from one sample of a study of blood T cell repertoires in COVID-19. Using immunoSEQ multiplex PCR, the repertoire was profiled, and TCRdb retains in-frame clones only, with some absent. The repertoire holds more than 45,000 clones, about nine tenths seen once, with 2.5% to 3% in the top ten. Sequenced input: peripheral blood. The receptors here all came from a man at least 80 years old with acute or convalescent COVID-19. The conserved cysteine and the conserved F or W are not part of the CDR3 here.

j_gene | v_gene | CDR3aa
TRBJ2-4 | TRBV7-9 | ASSLSGSAKNIQY
TRBJ1-6 | TRBV6-5 | ASSSGTGRNSPLH
TRBJ2-7 | TRBV20-1 | SASQQGVFEQY
TRBJ2-5 | TRBV2 | ASSKDSGRRETQY
TRBJ2-3 | TRBV6-1 | ASSARLAGGPTDTQY
TRBJ2-7 | TRBV5-1 | ASSLGASAAYEQY
TRBJ2-7 | TRBV4-3 | ASSQASSGDLLTSSYEQY
TRBJ2-7 | TRBV5-4 | ASSLGRGRNEQY
TRBJ2-7 | TRBV3-1/TRBV3-2 | ASSRVGVSEQY
TRBJ2-5 | TRBV5-4 | ASSVTSGGATETQY
TRBJ1-2 | TRBV19 | ASSATGGRRAKDYGYT
TRBJ2-3 | TRBV16 | ASSQFLPGDFTDTQY
TRBJ1-1 | TRBV6-5 | ASSFEGANTEAF
TRBJ2-7 | TRBV11-2 | ASTTLGLGGGEQY
TRBJ2-1 | TRBV7-7 | ASSPTALAGGLNEQF
TRBJ1-6 | TRBV6-5 | ASSYDRSNSPLH
TRBJ1-1 | TRBV12-3/TRBV12-4 | ASSPDTNTEAF
TRBJ2-1 | TRBV25-1 | ASSEYRWAGTGGPEQF
TRBJ2-4 | TRBV7-2 | ASSPTVAKNIQY
TRBJ2-5 | TRBV18 | ASSPRDYQETQY
TRBJ2-2 | TRBV30 | AWNRGGQGELF
TRBJ2-2 | TRBV10-3 | AISENYGGASGGELF
TRBJ2-4 | TRBV5-1 | ASSLVGGPAKNIQY
TRBJ2-1 | TRBV5-1 | ASSLDSGGLNEQF
TRBJ2-7 | TRBV6-5 | ASSKGGGPYEQY
TRBJ2-3 | TRBV13 | ASSLGLAGENTDTQY
TRBJ2-2 | TRBV5-1 | ASSTGLTGGTGELF
TRBJ1-5 | TRBV19 | ASSIYPDRGNQPQH
TRBJ2-3 | TRBV12-3/TRBV12-4 | ASSPLRGDTQY
TRBJ2-2 | TRBV10-2 | AIVRGSNTGELF
TRBJ1-1 | TRBV7-2 | ASSEQLNTEAF
TRBJ1-1 | TRBV2 | ASLGAQGMNTEAF
TRBJ2-1 | TRBV10-1 | ASSVSAGGSNEQF
TRBJ2-1 | TRBV4-3 | ASSQDRGGAYNEQF
TRBJ2-1 | TRBV5-4 | ASSPGGGSYNEQF
TRBJ1-3 | TRBV7-8 | ASSSRQGLSGNTIY
TRBJ1-1 | TRBV6-5 | ASSSNLPNTEAF
TRBJ2-6 | TRBV5-4 | ASSLAGLAGGSGANVLT
TRBJ1-2 | TRBV3-1/TRBV3-2 | ASSQGQGIYGYT
TRBJ1-6 | TRBV15 | ATSRPGQGAYNSPLH
TRBJ2-3 | TRBV18 | ASSPPGLAGVDTQY
TRBJ2-3 | TRBV4-2 | ASSRLAGGPRGPDTQY
TRBJ2-5 | TRBV9 | ASSASEGTQY
TRBJ1-6 | TRBV4-3 | ASSQGGGWQSYSPLH
TRBJ1-2 | TRBV5-1 | ASSLGENYGYT